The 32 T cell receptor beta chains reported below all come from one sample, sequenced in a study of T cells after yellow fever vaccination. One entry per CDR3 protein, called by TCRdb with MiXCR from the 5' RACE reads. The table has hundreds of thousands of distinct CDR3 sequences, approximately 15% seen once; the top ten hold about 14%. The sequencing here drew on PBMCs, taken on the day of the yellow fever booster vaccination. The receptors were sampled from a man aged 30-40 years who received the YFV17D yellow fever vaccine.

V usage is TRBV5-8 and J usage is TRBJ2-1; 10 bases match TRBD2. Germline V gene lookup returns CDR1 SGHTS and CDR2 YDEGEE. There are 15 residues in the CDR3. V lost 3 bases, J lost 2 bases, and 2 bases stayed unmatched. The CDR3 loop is CASSSGLATYNEQFF. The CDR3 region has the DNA TGTGCCAGCAGCTCGGGACTAGCGACCTACAATGAGCAGTTCTTC.

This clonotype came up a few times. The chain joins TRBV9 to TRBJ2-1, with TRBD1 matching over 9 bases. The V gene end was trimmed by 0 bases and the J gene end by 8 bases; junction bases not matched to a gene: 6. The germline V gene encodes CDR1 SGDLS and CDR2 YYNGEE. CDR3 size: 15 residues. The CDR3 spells CASSVDPQGAYEQFF. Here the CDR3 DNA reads TGTGCCAGCAGCGTAGACCCACAGGGGGCGTATGAGCAGTTCTTC.

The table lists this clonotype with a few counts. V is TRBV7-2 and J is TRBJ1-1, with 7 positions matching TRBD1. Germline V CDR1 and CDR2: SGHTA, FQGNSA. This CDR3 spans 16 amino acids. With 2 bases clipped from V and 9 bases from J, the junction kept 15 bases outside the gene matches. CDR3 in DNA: TGTGCCAGCAGCTTAAGTCCAGGACAGGCGCCTATCAAAGCTTTCTTT. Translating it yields CASSLSPGQAPIKAFF. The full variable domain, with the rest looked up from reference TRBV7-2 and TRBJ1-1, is GAGVSQSPSNKVTEKGKDVELRCDPISGHTALYWYRQSLGQGLEFLIYFQGNSAPDKSGLPSDRFSAERTGGSVSTLTIQRTQQEDSAVYLCASSLSPGQAPIKAFFGQGTRLTVV.

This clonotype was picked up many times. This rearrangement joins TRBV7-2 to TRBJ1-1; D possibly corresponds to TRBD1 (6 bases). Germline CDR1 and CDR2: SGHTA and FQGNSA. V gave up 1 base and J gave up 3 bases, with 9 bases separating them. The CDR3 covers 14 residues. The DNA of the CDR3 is TGTGCCAGCAGCTTAGTTGCAGGGGACACTGAAGCTTTCTTT. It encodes CASSLVAGDTEAFF.

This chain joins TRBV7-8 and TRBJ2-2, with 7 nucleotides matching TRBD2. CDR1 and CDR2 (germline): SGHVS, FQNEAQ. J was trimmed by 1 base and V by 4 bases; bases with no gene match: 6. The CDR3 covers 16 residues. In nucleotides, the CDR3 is TGTGCCAGCAGCTCCCAAGCGGGGATGAACACCGGGGAGCTGTTTTTT. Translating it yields CASSSQAGMNTGELFF.

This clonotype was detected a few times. The CDR3 nucleotides read TGTGCCAGCAGCCAAACAGTGAAGGAGACCCAGTACTTC. It translates to CASSQTVKETQYF. The V call is TRBV14, the J call TRBJ2-5; no reliable D call. The CDR3 extends over 13 amino acids. The V and J ends lost 2 bases and 5 bases respectively, with 9 bases between them. Germline loops: CDR1 SGHDN, CDR2 FVKESK. Together with reference TRBV14 and TRBJ2-5, the CDR3 gives the full variable domain: EAGVTQFPSHSVIEKGQTVTLRCDPISGHDNLYWYRRVMGKEIKFLLHFVKESKQDESGMPNNRFLAERTGGTYSTLKVQPAELEDSGVYFCASSQTVKETQYFGPGTRLLVL.

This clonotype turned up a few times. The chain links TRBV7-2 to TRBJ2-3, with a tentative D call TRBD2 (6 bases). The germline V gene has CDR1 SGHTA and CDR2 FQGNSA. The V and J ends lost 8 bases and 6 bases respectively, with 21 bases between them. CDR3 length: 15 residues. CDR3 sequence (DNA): TGTGCCAGCCCCGGTAGCGGTTCCAAGGGGGATACGCAGTATTTT. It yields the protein CASPGSGSKGDTQYF. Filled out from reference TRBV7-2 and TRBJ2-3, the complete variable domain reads GAGVSQSPSNKVTEKGKDVELRCDPISGHTALYWYRQSLGQGLEFLIYFQGNSAPDKSGLPSDRFSAERTGGSVSTLTIQRTQQEDSAVYLCASPGSGSKGDTQYFGPGTRLTVL.

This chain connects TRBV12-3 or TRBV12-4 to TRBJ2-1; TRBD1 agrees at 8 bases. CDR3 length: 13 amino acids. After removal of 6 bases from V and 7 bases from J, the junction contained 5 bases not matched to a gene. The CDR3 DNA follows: TGTGCCAGCAGAAGGACAGGGTGGAATGAGCAGTTCTTC. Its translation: CASRRTGWNEQFF.

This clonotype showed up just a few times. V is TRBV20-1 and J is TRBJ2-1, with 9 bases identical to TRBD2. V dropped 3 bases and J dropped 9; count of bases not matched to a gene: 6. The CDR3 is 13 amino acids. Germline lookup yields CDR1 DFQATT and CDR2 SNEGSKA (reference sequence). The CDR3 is CSASVASGIEQFF. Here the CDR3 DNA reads TGCAGTGCTAGTGTGGCTAGCGGGATTGAGCAGTTCTTC.

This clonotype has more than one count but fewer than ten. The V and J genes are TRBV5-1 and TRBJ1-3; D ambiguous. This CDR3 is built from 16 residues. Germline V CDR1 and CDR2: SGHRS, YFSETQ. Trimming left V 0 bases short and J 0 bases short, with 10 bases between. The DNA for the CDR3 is TGCGCCAGCAGCTTGGGGCAGACCGCCTCTGGAAACACCATATATTTT. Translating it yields CASSLGQTASGNTIYF.

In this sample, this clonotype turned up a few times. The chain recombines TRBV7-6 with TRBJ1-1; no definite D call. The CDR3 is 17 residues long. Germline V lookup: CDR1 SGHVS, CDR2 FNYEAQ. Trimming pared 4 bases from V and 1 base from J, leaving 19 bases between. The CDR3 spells CASSWQKGAAPNTEAFF. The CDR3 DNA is TGTGCCAGCAGCTGGCAGAAGGGAGCAGCGCCGAACACTGAAGCTTTCTTT.

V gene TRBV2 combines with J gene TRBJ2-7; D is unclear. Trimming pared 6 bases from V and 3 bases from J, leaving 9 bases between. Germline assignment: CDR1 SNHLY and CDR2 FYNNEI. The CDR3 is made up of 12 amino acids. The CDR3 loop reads CASRRVLYEQYF. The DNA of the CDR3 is TGTGCCAGCAGAAGGGTTCTCTACGAGCAGTACTTC.

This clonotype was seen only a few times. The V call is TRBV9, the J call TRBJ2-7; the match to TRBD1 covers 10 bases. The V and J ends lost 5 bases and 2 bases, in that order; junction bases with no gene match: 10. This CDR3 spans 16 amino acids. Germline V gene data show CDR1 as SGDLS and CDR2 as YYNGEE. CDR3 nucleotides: TGTGCCAGCAGTCCAATTCCCGGGACAGGGGCCTACGAGCAGTACTTC. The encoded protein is CASSPIPGTGAYEQYF.

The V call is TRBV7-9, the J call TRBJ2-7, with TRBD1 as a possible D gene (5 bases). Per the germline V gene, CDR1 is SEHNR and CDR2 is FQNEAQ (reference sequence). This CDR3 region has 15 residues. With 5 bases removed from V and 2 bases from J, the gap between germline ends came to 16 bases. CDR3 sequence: CASSLRGSGTYEQYF. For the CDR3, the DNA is TGTGCCAGCAGCCTAAGGGGATCAGGTACCTACGAGCAGTACTTC.

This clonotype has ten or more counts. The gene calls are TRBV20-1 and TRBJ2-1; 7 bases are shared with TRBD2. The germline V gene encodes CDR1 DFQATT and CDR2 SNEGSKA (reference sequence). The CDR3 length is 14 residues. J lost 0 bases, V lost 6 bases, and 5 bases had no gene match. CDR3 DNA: TGCAGTGCAGCCCCTAGCGGCTCCTACAATGAGCAGTTCTTC. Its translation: CSAAPSGSYNEQFF.

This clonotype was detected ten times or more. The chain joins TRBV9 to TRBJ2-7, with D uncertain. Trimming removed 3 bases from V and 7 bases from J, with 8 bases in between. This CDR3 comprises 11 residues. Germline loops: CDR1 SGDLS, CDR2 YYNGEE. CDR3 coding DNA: TGTGCCAGCAGCGGTCAAGGGGAGCAGTACTTC. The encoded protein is CASSGQGEQYF.

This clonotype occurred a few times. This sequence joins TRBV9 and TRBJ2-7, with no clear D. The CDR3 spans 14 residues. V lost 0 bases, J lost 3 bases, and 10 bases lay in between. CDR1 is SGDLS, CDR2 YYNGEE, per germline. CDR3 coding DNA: TGTGCCAGCAGCGTAGATCTGGGAAGCTACGAGCAGTACTTC. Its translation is CASSVDLGSYEQYF. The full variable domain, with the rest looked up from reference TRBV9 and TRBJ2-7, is DSGVTQTPKHLITATGQRVTLRCSPRSGDLSVYWYQQSLDQGLQFLIQYYNGEERAKGNILERFSAQQFPDLHSELNLSSLELGDSALYFCASSVDLGSYEQYFGPGTRLTVT.

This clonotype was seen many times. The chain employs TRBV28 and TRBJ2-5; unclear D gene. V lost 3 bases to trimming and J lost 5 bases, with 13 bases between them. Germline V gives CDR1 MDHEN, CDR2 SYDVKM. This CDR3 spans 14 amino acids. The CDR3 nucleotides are TGTGCCAGCAGTTTGTCTGGTCGTCGGGAGACCCAGTACTTC. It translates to CASSLSGRRETQYF. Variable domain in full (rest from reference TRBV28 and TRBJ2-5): DVKVTQSSRYLVKRTGEKVFLECVQDMDHENMFWYRQDPGLGLRLIYFSYDVKMKEKGDIPEGYSVSREKKERFSLILESASTNQTSMYLCASSLSGRRETQYFGPGTRLLVL.

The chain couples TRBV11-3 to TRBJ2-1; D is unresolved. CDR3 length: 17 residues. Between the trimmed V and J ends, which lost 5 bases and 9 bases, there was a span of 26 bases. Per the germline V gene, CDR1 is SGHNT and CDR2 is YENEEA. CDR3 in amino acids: CASSPQMGMTPHTEQFF. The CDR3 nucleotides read TGTGCCAGCAGCCCCCAAATGGGGATGACACCCCACACTGAGCAGTTCTTC.

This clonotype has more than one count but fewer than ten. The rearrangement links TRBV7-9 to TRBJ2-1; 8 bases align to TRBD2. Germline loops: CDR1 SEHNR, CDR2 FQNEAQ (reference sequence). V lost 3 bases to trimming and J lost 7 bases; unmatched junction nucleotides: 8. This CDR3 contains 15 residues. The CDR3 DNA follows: TGTGCCAGCAGCTTTTACGGGAGGGCCGGGAATGAGCAGTTCTTC. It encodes CASSFYGRAGNEQFF.

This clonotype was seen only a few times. CDR3 coding DNA: TGCGCCAGCAGCAGGGATTCTGGCTACACCTTC. Its translation is CASSRDSGYTF. The chain carries TRBV5-1 and TRBJ1-2; D not resolved. Per the germline V gene, CDR1 is SGHRS and CDR2 is YFSETQ. The germline V and J ends were trimmed by 4 bases and 7 bases, with 8 bases remaining between them. This CDR3 region has 11 residues.

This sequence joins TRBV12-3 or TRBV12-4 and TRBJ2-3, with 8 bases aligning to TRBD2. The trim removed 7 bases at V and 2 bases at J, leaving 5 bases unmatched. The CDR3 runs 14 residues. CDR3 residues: CASNSGMDTDTQYF. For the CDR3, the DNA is TGTGCCAGCAATAGCGGGATGGACACAGATACGCAGTATTTT.

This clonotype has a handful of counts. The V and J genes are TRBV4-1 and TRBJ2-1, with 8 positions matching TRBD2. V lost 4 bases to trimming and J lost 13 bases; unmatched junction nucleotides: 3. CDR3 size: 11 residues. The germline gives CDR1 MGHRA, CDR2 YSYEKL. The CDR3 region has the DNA TGCGCCAGCAGCCCGGGAGGGTATCAGTTCTTC. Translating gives CASSPGGYQFF.

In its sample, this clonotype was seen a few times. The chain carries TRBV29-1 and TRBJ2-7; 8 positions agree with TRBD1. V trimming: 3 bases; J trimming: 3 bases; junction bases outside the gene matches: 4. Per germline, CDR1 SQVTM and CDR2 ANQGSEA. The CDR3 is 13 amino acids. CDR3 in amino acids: CSVEGGQGYEQYF. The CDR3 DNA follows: TGCAGCGTTGAGGGAGGACAGGGCTACGAGCAGTACTTC.

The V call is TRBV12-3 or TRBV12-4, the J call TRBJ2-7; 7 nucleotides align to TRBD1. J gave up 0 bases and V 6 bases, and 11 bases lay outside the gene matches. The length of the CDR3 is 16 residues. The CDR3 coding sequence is TGTGCCAGCAGGGGTTCTACCGGGACAGACTCCTACGAGCAGTACTTC. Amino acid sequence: CASRGSTGTDSYEQYF.

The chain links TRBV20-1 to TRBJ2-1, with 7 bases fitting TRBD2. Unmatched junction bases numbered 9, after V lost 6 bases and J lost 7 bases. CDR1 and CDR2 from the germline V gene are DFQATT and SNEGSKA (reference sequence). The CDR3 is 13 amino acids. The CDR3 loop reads CSASSGWTNEQFF. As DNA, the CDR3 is TGCAGTGCCAGTAGCGGGTGGACTAATGAGCAGTTCTTC.

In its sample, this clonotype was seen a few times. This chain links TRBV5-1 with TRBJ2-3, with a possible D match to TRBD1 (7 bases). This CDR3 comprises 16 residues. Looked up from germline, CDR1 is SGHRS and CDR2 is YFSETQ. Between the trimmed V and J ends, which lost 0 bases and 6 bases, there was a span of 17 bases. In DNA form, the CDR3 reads TGCGCCAGCAGCTTGGTCGGGCAGGGGGGATCCGATACGCAGTATTTT. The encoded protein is CASSLVGQGGSDTQYF.

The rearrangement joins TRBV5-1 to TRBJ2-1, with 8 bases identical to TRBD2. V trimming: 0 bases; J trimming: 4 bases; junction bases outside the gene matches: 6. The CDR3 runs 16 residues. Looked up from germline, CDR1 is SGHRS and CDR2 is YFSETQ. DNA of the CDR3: TGCGCCAGCAGCTTGGGATCGGGAGGGCTGTACAATGAGCAGTTCTTC. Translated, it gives CASSLGSGGLYNEQFF.

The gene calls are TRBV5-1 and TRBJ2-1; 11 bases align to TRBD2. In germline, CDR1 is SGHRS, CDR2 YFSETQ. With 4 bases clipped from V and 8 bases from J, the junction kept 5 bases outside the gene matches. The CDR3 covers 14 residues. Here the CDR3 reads CASSGGLAVDEQFF. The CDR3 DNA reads TGCGCCAGCAGCGGGGGACTAGCGGTGGATGAGCAGTTCTTC. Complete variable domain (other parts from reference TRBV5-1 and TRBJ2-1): KAGVTQTPRYLIKTRGQQVTLSCSPISGHRSVSWYQQTPGQGLQFLFEYFSETQRNKGNFPGRFSGRQFSNSRSEMNVSTLELGDSALYLCASSGGLAVDEQFFGPGTRLTVL.

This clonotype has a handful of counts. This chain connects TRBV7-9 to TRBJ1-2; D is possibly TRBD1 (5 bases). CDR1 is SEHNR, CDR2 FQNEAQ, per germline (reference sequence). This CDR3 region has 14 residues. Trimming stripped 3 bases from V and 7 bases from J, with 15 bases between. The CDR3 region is CASSLETATRGYTF. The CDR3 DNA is TGTGCCAGCAGCTTGGAGACAGCAACCCGTGGCTACACCTTC.

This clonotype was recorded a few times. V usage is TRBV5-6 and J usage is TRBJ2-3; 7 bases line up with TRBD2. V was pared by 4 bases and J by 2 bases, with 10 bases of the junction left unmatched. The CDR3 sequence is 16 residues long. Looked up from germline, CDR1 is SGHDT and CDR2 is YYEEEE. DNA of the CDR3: TGTGCCAGCAGCGCAGCTGTGGGAGGGAACACAGATACGCAGTATTTT. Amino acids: CASSAAVGGNTDTQYF.

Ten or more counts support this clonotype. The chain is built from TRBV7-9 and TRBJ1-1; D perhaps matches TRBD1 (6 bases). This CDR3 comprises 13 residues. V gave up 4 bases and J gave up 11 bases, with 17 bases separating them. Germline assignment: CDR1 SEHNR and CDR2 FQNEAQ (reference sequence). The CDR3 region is CASSSQDSSGAFF. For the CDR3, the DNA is TGTGCCAGCAGCTCTCAGGACAGCTCTGGGGCTTTCTTT.